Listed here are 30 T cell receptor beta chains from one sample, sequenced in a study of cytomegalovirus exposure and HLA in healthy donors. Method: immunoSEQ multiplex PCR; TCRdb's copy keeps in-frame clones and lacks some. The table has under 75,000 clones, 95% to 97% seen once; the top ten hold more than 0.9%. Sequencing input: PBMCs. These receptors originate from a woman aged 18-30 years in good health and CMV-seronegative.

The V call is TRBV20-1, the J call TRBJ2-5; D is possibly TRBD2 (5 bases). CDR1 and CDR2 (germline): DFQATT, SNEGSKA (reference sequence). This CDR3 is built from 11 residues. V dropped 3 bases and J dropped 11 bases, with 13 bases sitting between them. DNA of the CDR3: TGCAGTGCTAGCCACCATTGGGAGCAGTACTTC. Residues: CSASHHWEQYF.

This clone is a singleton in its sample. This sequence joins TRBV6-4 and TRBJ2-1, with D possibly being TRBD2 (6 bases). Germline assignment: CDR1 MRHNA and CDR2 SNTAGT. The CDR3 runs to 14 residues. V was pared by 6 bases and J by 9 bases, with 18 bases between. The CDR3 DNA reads TGTGCCAGCAGCCCCGGGCCCGGAGGGGCTGAGCAGTTCTTC. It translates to CASSPGPGGAEQFF.

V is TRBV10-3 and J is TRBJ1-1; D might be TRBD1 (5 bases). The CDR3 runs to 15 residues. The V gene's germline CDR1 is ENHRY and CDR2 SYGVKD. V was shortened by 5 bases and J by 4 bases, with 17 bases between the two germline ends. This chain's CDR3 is CAISQRTRRGTEAFF. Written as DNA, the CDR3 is TGTGCCATCAGTCAAAGGACACGCCGTGGCACTGAAGCTTTCTTT.

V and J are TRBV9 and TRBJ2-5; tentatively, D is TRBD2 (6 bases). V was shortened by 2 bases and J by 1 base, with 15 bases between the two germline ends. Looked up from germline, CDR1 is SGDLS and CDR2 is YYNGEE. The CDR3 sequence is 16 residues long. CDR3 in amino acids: CASSVGPGRGQETQYF. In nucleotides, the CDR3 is TGTGCCAGCAGCGTTGGCCCCGGGCGGGGCCAAGAGACCCAGTACTTC.

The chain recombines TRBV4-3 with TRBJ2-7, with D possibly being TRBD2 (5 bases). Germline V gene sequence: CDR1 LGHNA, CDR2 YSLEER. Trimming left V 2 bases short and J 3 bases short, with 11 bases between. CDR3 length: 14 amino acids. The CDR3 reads CASSQWELDYEQYF. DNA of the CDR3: TGCGCCAGCAGCCAATGGGAGTTGGACTACGAGCAGTACTTC.

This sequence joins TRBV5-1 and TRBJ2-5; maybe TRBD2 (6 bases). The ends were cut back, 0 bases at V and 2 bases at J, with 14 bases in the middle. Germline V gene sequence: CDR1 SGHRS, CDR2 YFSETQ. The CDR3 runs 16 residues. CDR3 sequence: CASSLDPRGIQETQYF. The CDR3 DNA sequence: TGCGCCAGCAGCTTGGACCCGCGGGGTATACAAGAGACCCAGTACTTC.

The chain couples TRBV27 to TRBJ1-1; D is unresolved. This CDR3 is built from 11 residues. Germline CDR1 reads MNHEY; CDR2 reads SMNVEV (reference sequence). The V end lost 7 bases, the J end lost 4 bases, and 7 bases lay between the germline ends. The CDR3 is CASTYGTEAFF. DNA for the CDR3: TGTGCCAGCACCTACGGCACTGAAGCTTTCTTT.

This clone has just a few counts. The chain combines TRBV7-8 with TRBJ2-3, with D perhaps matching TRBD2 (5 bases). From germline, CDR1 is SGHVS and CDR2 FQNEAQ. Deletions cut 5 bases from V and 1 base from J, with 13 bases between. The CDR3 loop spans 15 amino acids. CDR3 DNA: TGTGCCAGCAGCCCCCCCTCAGCGGGCACAGATACGCAGTATTTT. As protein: CASSPPSAGTDTQYF. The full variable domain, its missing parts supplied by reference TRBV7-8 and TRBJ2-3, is GAGVSQSPRYKVAKRGQDVALRCDPISGHVSLFWYQQALGQGPEFLTYFQNEAQLDKSGLPSDRFFAERPEGSVSTLKIQRTQQEDSAVYLCASSPPSAGTDTQYFGPGTRLTVL.

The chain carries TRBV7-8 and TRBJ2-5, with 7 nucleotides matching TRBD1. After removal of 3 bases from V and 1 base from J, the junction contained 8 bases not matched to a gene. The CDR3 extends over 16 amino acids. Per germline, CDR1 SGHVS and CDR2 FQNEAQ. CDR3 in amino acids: CASSFNSGTAQETQYF. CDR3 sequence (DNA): TGTGCCAGCAGCTTCAACTCCGGGACAGCCCAAGAGACCCAGTACTTC.

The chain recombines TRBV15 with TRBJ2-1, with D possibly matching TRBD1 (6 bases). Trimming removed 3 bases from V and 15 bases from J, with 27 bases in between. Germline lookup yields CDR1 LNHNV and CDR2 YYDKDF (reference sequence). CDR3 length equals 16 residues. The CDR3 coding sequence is TGTGCCACCAGCAGGTCTATACAGGGTTCGGGTTCAGGCGGGTTCTTC. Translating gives CATSRSIQGSGSGGFF.

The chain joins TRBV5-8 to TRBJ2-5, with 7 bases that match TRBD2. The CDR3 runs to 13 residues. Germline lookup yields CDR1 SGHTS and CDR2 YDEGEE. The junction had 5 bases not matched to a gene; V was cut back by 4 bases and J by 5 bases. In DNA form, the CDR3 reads TGTGCCAGCAGCCTCGACGGGAGGGAGACCCAGTACTTC. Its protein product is CASSLDGRETQYF.

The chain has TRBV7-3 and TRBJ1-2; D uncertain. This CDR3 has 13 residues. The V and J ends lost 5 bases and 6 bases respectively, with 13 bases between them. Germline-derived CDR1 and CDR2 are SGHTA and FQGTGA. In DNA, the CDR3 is TGTGCCAGCAGCCCAACAGACCCCCATGGCTACACCTTC. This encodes CASSPTDPHGYTF.

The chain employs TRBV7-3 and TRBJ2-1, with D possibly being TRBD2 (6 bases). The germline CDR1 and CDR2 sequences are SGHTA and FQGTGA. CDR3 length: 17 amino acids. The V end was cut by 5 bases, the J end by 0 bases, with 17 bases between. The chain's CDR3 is CASSPEWAGSSYNEQFF. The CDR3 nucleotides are TGTGCCAGCAGCCCGGAATGGGCCGGGAGCTCCTACAATGAGCAGTTCTTC.

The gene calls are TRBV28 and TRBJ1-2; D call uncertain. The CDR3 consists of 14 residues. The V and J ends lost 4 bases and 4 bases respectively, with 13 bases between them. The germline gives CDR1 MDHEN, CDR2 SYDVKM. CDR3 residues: CASSSTAAGYGYTF. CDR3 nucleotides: TGTGCCAGCAGTTCAACGGCCGCGGGCTATGGCTACACCTTC.

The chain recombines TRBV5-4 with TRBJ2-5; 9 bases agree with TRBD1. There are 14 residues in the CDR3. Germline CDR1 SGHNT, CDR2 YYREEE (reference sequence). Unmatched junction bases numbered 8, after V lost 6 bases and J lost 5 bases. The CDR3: CASTPTGGGETQYF. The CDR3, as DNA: TGTGCCAGCACCCCGACAGGGGGAGGCGAGACCCAGTACTTC.

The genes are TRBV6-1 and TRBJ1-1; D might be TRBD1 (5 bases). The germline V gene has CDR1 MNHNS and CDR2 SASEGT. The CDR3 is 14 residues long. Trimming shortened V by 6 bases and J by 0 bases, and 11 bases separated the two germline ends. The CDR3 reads CASSAGLLNTEAFF. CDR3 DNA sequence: TGTGCCAGCAGCGCGGGACTCTTGAACACTGAAGCTTTCTTT.

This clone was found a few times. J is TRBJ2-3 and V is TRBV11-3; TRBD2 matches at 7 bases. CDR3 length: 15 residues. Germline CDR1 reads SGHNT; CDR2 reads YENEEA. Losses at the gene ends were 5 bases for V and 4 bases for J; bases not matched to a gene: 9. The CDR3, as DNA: TGTGCCAGCAGCCTCCGCGGGGGTGTGGCAGATACGCAGTATTTT. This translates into CASSLRGGVADTQYF.

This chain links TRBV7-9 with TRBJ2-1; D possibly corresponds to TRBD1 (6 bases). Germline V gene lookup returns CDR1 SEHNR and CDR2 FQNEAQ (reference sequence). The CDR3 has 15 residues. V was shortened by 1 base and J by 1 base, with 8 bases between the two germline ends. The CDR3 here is CASSLVQGSYNEQFF. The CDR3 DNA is TGTGCCAGCAGCTTAGTACAGGGTTCCTACAATGAGCAGTTCTTC.

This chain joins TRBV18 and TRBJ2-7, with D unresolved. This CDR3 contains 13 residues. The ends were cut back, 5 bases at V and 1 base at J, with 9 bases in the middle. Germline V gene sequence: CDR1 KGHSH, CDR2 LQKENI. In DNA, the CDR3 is TGTGCCAGCTCATCCGGTGTTTCCTACGAGCAGTACTTC. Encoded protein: CASSSGVSYEQYF.

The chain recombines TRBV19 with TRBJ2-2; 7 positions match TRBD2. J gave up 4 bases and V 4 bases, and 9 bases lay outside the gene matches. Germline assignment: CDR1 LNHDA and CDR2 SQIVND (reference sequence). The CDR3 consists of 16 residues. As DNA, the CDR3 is TGTGCCAGTAGTAGTAGCGGGCCGCCGGGCACCGGGGAGCTGTTTTTT. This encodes CASSSSGPPGTGELFF. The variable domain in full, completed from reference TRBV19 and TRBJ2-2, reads DGGITQSPKYLFRKEGQNVTLSCEQNLNHDAMYWYRQDPGQGLRLIYYSQIVNDFQKGDIAEGYSVSREKKESFPLTVTSAQKNPTAFYLCASSSSGPPGTGELFFGEGSRLTVL.

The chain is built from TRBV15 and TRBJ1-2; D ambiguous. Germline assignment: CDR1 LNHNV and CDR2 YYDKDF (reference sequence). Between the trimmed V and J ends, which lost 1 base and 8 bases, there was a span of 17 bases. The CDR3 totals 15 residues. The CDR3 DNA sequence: TGTGCCACCAGCAGAGGAGGGCCGCCGGAGGGCGGCTACACCTTC. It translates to CATSRGGPPEGGYTF.

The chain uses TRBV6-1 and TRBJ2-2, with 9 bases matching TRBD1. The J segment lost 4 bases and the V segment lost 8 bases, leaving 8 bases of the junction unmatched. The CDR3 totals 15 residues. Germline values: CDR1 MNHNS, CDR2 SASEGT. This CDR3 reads CASRGGTGITGELFF. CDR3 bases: TGTGCCAGCCGAGGAGGGACAGGGATCACCGGGGAGCTGTTTTTT.

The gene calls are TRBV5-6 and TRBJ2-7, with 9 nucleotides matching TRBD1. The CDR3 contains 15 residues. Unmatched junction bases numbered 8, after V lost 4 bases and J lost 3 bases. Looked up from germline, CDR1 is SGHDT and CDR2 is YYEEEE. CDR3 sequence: CASSPAGTGIYEQYF. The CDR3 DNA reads TGTGCCAGCAGCCCAGCAGGGACAGGGATCTACGAGCAGTACTTC.

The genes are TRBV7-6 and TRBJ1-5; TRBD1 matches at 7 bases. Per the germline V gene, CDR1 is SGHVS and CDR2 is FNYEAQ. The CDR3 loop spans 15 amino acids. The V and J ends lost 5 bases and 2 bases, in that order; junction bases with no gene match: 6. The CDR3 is CASSVGTAGNQPQHF. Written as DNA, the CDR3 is TGTGCCAGCAGCGTAGGGACAGCTGGCAATCAGCCCCAGCATTTT.

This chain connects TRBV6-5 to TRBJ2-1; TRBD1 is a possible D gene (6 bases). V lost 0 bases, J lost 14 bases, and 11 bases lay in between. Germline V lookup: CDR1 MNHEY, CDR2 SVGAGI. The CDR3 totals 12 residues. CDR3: CASSYSGANEFF. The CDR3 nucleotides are TGTGCCAGCAGTTACTCGGGGGCAAATGAGTTCTTC.

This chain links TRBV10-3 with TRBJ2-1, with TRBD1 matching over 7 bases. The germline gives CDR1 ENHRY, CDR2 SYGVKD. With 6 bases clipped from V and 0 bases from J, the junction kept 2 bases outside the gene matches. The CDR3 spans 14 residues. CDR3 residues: CAIRAGGSYNEQFF. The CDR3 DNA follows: TGTGCCATCAGAGCAGGGGGCTCCTACAATGAGCAGTTCTTC.

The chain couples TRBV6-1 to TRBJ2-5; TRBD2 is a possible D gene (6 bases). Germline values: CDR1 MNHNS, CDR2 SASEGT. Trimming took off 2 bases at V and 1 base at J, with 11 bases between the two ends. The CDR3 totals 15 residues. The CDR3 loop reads CASSELRGVQETQYF. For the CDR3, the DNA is TGTGCCAGCAGTGAACTGCGGGGAGTCCAAGAGACCCAGTACTTC.

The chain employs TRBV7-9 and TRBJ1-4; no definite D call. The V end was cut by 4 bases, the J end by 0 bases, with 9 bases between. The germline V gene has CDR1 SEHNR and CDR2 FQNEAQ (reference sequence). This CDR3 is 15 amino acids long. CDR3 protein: CASSWPFSTNEKLFF. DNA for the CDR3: TGTGCCAGCAGCTGGCCGTTTTCAACTAATGAAAAACTGTTTTTT.

The CDR3 DNA follows: TGTGCCAGCAGCCCCAGGGTGGGAGGAACCTACACCGGGGAGCTGTTTTTT. Residues: CASSPRVGGTYTGELFF. V is TRBV28 and J is TRBJ2-2; D is possibly TRBD2 (6 bases). There are 17 residues in the CDR3. Trimming took off 6 bases at V and 3 bases at J, with 20 bases between the two ends. Germline V gene sequence: CDR1 MDHEN, CDR2 SYDVKM.

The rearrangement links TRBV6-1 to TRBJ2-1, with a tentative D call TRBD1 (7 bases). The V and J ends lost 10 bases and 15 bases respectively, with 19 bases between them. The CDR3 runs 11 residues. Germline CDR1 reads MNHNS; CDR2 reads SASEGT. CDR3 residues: CATDGQAGRFF. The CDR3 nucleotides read TGTGCCACTGACGGACAGGCGGGGAGGTTCTTC.